This TCR beta chain stems from a study of blood T cell repertoires in COVID-19. Assay: immunoSEQ multiplex PCR; the TCRdb copy retains only in-frame clones and omits some. The sample contains 150,000 to 200,000 clones, roughly nine tenths of which appear only once. The sequenced sample consisted of peripheral blood. The TCR comes from a woman older than 75 in a cohort sampled during active or convalescent COVID-19.

CDR3 bases: TGTGCCAGCAGTGAGCCAAGCCGTTTACAGCTTAATGAAAAACTGTTTTTT. It yields the protein CASSEPSRLQLNEKLFF. The rearrangement joins TRBV25-1 to TRBJ1-4; no clear D. The CDR3 is 17 residues long. Looked up from germline, CDR1 is MGHDK and CDR2 is SYGVNS. The ends were cut back, 3 bases at V and 4 bases at J, with 18 bases in the middle. The variable domain in full, completed from reference TRBV25-1 and TRBJ1-4, reads EADIYQTPRYLVIGTGKKITLECSQTMGHDKMYWYQQDPGMELHLIHYSYGVNSTEKGDLSSESTVSRIRTEHFPLTLESARPSHTSQYLCASSEPSRLQLNEKLFFGSGTQLSVL.